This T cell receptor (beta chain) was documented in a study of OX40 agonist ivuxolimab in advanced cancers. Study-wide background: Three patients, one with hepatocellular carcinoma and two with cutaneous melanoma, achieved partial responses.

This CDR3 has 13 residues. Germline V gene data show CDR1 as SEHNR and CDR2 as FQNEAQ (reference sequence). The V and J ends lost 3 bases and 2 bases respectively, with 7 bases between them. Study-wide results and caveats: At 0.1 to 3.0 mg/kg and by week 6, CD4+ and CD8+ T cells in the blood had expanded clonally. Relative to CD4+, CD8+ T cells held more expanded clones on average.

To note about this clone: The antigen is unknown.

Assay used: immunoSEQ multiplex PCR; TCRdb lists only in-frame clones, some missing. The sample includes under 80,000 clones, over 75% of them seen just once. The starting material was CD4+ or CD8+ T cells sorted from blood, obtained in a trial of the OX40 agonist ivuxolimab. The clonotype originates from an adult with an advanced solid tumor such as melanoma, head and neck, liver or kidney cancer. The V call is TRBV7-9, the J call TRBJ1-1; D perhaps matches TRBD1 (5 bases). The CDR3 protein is CASSFDSNTEAFF. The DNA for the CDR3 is TGTGCCAGCAGCTTCGACAGCAACACTGAAGCTTTCTTT.